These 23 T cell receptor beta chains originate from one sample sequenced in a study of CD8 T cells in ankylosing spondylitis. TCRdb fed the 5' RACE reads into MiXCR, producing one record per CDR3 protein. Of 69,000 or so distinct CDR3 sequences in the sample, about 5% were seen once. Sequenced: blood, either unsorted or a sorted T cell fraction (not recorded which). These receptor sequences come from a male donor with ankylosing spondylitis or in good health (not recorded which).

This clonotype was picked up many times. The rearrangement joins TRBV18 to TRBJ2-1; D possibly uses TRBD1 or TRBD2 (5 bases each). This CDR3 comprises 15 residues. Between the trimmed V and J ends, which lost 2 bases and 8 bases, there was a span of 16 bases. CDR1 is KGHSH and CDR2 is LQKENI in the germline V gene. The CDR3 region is CASSPAGAFGDEQFF. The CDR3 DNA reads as TGTGCCAGCTCACCAGCTGGGGCATTCGGGGATGAGCAGTTCTTC.

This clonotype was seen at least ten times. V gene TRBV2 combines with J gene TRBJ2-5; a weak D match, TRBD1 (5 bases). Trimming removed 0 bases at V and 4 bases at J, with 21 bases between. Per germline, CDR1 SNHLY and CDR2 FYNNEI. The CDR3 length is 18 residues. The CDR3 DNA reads TGTGCCAGCAGTGAAGCGGGAATTCAGGGCCTCTTGGGAGAGACCCAGTACTTC. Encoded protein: CASSEAGIQGLLGETQYF. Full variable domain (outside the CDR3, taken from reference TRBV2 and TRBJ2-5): EPEVTQTPSHQVTQMGQEVILRCVPISNHLYFYWYRQILGQKVEFLVSFYNNEISEKSEIFDDQFSVERPDGSNFTLKIRSTKLEDSAMYFCASSEAGIQGLLGETQYFGPGTRLLVL.

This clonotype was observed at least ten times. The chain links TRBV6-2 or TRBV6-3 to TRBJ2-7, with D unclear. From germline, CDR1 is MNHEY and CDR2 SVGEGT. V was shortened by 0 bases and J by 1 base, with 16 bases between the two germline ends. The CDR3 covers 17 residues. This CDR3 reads CASSYSTFGLGSYEQYF. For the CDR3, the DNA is TGTGCCAGCAGTTACTCGACCTTCGGGCTAGGATCCTACGAGCAGTACTTC.

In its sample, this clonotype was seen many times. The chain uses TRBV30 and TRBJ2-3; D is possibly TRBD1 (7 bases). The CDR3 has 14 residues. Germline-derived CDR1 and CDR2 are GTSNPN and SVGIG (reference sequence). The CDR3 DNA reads TGTGCTTTTCGTCAGGGGGGCGAGGTAGATACGCAGTATTTT. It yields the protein CAFRQGGEVDTQYF.

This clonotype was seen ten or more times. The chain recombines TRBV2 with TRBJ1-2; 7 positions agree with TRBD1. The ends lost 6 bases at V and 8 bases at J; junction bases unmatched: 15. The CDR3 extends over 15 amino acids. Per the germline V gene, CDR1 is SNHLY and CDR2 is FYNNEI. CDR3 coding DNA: TGTGCCAGCAGCCTTGCCGGACAGGCGAATCTAGGCTACACCTTC. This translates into CASSLAGQANLGYTF. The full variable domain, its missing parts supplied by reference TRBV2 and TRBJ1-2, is EPEVTQTPSHQVTQMGQEVILRCVPISNHLYFYWYRQILGQKVEFLVSFYNNEISEKSEIFDDQFSVERPDGSNFTLKIRSTKLEDSAMYFCASSLAGQANLGYTFGSGTRLTVV.

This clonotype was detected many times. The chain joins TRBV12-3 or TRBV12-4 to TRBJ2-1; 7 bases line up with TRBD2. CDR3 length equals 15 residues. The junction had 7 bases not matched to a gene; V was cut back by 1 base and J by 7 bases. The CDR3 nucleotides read TGTGCCAGCAGTTTAGAGCGGGGCTACGCGAATGAGCAGTTCTTC. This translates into CASSLERGYANEQFF.

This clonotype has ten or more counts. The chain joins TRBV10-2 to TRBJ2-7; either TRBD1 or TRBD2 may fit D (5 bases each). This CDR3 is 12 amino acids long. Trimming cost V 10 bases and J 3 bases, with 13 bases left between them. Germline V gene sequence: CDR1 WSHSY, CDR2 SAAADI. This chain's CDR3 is CATMGRLYEQYF. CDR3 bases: TGCGCCACCATGGGACGTCTCTACGAGCAGTACTTC.

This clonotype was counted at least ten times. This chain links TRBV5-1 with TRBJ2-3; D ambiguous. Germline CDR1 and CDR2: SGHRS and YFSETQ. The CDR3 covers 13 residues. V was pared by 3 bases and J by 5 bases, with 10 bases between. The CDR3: CASSSTGEDTQYF. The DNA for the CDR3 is TGCGCCAGCAGCTCGACGGGTGAAGATACGCAGTATTTT.

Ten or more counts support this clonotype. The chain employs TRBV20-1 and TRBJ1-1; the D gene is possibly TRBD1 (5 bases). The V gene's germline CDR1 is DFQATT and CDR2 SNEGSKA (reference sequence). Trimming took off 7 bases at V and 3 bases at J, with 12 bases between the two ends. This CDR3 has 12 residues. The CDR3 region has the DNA TGCAGTGTGGGACGGTTGGACACTGAAGCTTTCTTT. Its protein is CSVGRLDTEAFF.

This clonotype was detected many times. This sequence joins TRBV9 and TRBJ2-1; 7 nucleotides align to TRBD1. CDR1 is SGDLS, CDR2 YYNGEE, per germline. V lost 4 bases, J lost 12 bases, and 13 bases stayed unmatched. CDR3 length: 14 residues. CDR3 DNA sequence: TGTGCCAGCAGCCCCCGAGACAGGGTTTGGTTGCAGTTCTTC. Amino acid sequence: CASSPRDRVWLQFF.

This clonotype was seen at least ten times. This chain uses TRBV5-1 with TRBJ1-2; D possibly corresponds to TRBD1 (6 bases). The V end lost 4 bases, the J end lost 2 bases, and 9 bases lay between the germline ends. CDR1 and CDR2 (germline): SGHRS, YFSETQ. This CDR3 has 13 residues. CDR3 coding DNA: TGCGCCAGCAGCCGAGGGGGAAACTATGGCTACACCTTC. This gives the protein CASSRGGNYGYTF.

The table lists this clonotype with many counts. CDR3 bases: TGCAGTGCTAACGGACAGGGGGCTGATACGCAGTATTTT. It encodes CSANGQGADTQYF. V and J are TRBV20-1 and TRBJ2-3; 11 bases map to TRBD1. Germline lookup yields CDR1 DFQATT and CDR2 SNEGSKA (reference sequence). The CDR3 covers 13 residues. J gave up 6 bases and V 4 bases, and 3 bases lay outside the gene matches.

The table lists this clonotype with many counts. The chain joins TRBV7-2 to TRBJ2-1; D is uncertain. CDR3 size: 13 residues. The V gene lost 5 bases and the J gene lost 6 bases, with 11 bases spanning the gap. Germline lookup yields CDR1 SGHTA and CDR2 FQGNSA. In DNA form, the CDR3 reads TGTGCCAGCAGCGTTCAACCGGTCAATGAGCAGTTCTTC. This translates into CASSVQPVNEQFF.

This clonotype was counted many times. The CDR3 here is CASSVAGNTEAFF. The CDR3 bases are TGTGCCAGCAGCGTAGCGGGAAACACTGAAGCTTTCTTT. The chain combines TRBV9 with TRBJ1-1; the D is unclear. The CDR3 extends over 13 amino acids. V gave up 0 bases and J gave up 2 bases, with 5 bases separating them. In germline, CDR1 is SGDLS, CDR2 YYNGEE.

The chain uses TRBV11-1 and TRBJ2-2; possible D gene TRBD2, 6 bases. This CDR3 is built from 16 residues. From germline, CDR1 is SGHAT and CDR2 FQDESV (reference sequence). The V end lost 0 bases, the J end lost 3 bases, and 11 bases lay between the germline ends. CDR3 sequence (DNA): TGTGCCAGCAGCTTAGCGCGGGGAACGGACACCGGGGAGCTGTTTTTT. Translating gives CASSLARGTDTGELFF.

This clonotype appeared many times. Here the CDR3 reads CASSLTSAGEQFF. CDR3 DNA sequence: TGTGCCAGCAGTTTGACTAGCGCCGGTGAGCAGTTCTTC. The chain has TRBV12-3 or TRBV12-4 and TRBJ2-1, with 8 bases that match TRBD2. The CDR3 consists of 13 residues. Unmatched junction bases numbered 4, after V lost 3 bases and J lost 9 bases.

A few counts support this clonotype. Here the CDR3 DNA reads TGCGCCAGTGGACTAGCGGCCCTAAATGAGCAGTTCTTC. Translation: CASGLAALNEQFF. The chain has TRBV5-1 and TRBJ2-1; TRBD2 aligns across 10 bases. This CDR3 is 13 amino acids long. Trimming removed 8 bases from V and 7 bases from J; junction bases left unmatched: 6. From germline, CDR1 is SGHRS and CDR2 YFSETQ.

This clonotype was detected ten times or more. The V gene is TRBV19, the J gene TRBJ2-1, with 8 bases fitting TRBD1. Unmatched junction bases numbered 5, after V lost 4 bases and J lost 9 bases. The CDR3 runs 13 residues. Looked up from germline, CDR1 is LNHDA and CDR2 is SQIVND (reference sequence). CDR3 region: CASSKTGVSEQFF. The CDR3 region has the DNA TGTGCCAGTAGTAAGACAGGGGTTAGTGAGCAGTTCTTC.

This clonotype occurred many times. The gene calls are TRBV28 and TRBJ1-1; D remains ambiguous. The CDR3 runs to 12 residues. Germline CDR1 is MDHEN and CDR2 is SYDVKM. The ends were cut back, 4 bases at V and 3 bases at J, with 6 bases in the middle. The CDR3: CASSSWDTEAFF. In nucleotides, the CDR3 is TGTGCCAGCAGTTCGTGGGACACTGAAGCTTTCTTT.

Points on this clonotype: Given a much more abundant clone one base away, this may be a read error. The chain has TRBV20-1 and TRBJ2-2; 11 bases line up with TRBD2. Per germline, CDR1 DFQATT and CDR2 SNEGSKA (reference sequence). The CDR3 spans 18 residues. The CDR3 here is CCARLGLAGGIDTGELFF. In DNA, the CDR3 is TGCTGTGCTAGATTAGGTCTAGCGGGGGGCATAGACACCGGGGAGCTGTTTTTT.

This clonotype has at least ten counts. The CDR3 protein is CASSFTYNEQFF. CDR3 DNA: TGTGCCAGCAGCTTTACGTACAATGAGCAGTTCTTC. V is TRBV7-8 and J is TRBJ2-1, with D uncertain. Germline lookup yields CDR1 SGHVS and CDR2 FQNEAQ. Between the trimmed V and J ends, which lost 3 bases and 4 bases, there was a span of 4 bases. The CDR3 is 12 amino acids.

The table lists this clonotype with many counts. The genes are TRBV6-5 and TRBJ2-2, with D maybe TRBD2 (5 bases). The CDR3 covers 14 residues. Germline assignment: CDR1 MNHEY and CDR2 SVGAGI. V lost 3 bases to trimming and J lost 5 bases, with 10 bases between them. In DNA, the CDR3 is TGTGCCAGCAGTTATGATGAGGGAACCGGGGAGCTGTTTTTT. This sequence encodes CASSYDEGTGELFF.

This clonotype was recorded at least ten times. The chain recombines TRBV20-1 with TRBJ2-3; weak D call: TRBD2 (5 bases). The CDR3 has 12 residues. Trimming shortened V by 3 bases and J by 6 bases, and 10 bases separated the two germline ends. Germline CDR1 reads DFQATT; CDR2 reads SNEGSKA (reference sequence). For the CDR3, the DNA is TGCAGTGCTAGCCATAGCGCGGATACGCAGTATTTT. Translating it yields CSASHSADTQYF.